This TCR beta chain was retrieved from a study of glioma-infiltrating T cells after dendritic cell vaccination. About the research overall: Treatment, given 2003 to 2012, was autologous tumor lysate-pulsed dendritic cell vaccination. Dendritic cells derived from monocytes and pulsed with autologous tumor lysate formed the vaccine.

The sample's time point: after dendritic cell vaccination, including at tumor progression/relapse. This CDR3 spans 14 amino acids. V dropped 4 bases and J dropped 6 bases, with 16 bases sitting between them. Germline assignment: CDR1 SGHRS and CDR2 YFSETQ. Amplification used 60 V beta primers and 13 J beta primers. Sequenced by immunoSEQ multiplex PCR; TCRdb stores in-frame clones only, minus some. The repertoire holds 98,000 or so clones, with 80% as singletons. This rearrangement joins TRBV5-1 to TRBJ1-1, with no clear D. The sequence derives from a human donor with glioblastoma. Sequenced here: blood, sampled after dendritic cell vaccination. CDR3 amino acids: CASSSAPAMPEAFF. Here the CDR3 DNA reads TGCGCCAGCAGCAGTGCGCCTGCTATGCCTGAAGCTTTCTTT.